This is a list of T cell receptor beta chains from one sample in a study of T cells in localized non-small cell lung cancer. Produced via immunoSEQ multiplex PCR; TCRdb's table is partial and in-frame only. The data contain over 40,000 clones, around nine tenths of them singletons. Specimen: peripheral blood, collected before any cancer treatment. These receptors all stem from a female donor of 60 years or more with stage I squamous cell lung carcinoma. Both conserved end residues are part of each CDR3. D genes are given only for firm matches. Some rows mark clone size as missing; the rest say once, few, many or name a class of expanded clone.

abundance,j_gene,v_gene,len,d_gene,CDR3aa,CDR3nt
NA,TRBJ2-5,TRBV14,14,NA,CASSQDLGPWTQYF,TGTGCCAGCAGCCAAGATTTGGGTCCATGGACCCAGTACTTC
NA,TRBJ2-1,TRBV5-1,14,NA,CASSLDGTSNEQFF,TGCGCCAGCAGCTTGGACGGGACAAGCAATGAGCAGTTCTTC
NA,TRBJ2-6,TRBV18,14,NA,CASSQGTGANVLTF,TGTGCCAGCTCACAGGGTACTGGGGCCAACGTCCTGACTTTC
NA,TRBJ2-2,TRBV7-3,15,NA,CASSLLGVEGGELFF,TGTGCCAGCAGTCTACTAGGGGTCGAGGGCGGGGAGCTGTTTTTT
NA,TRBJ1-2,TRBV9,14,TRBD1,CASTTRGGNYGYTF,TGTGCCAGCACCACGAGAGGGGGCAACTATGGCTACACCTTC
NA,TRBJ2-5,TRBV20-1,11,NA,CSSINQETQYF,TGCAGTTCGATAAACCAAGAGACCCAGTACTTC
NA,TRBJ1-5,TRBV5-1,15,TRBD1,CASSLGGTGLQPQHF,TGCGCCAGCAGCTTGGGGGGGACAGGCCTTCAGCCCCAGCATTTT
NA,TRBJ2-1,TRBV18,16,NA,CASSPLQTGAGDEQFF,TGTGCCAGCTCACCACTACAAACCGGGGCTGGGGATGAGCAGTTCTTC
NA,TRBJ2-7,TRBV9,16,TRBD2,CASSKGVGGRTIEQYF,TGTGCCAGCAGCAAAGGGGTGGGCGGGAGAACGATCGAGCAGTACTTC
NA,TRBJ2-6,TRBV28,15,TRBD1,CASQRTGAGANVLTF,TGTGCCAGCCAACGGACAGGGGCTGGGGCCAACGTCCTGACTTTC
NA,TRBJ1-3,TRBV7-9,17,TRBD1,CASSFPSTGGFGNTIYF,TGTGCCAGCAGCTTCCCTTCGACAGGGGGCTTTGGAAACACCATATATTTT
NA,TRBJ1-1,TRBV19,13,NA,CASSMGQNTEAFF,TGTGCCAGTAGTATGGGACAGAACACTGAAGCTTTCTTT
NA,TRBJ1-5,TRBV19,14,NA,CASSIGQRNQPQHF,TGTGCCAGTAGTATAGGACAGCGCAATCAGCCCCAGCATTTT
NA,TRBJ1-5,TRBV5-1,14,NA,CASSPDGSNQPQHF,TGCGCCAGCAGCCCGGACGGTAGCAATCAGCCCCAGCATTTT
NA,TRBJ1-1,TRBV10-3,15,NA,CAISEGVDLNTEAFF,TGTGCCATCAGTGAAGGCGTGGACCTGAACACTGAAGCTTTCTTT
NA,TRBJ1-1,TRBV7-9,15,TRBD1,CASSIWTGVNTEAFF,TGTGCCAGCAGCATCTGGACAGGAGTGAACACTGAAGCTTTCTTT
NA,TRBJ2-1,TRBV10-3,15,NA,CAISERHGTDNEQFF,TGTGCCATCAGTGAAAGGCACGGTACCGACAATGAGCAGTTCTTC
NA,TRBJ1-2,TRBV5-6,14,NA,CASRRGQSTYGYTF,TGTGCCAGCAGACGTGGACAGAGCACCTATGGCTACACCTTC
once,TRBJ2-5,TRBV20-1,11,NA,CSAHSQTAVHF,TGCAGTGCTCACTCTCAGACAGCAGTCCACTTC
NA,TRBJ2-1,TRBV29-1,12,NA,CSVVREAGGQFF,TGCAGCGTTGTACGAGAGGCGGGTGGGCAGTTCTTC
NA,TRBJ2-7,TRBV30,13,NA,CAWSNSRGAEQYF,TGTGCCTGGAGTAACTCCAGGGGCGCCGAGCAGTACTTC
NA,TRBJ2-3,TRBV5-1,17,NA,CASSQGTSRPTADTQYF,TGCGCCAGCAGCCAAGGCACCTCCAGGCCGACGGCAGATACGCAGTATTTT
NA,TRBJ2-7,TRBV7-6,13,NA,CASSYEKFYEQYF,TGTGCCAGCAGCTACGAGAAATTCTACGAGCAGTACTTC
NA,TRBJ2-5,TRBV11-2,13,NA,CASSLALSQTQYF,TGTGCCAGCAGCTTAGCTCTTAGCCAGACCCAGTACTTC
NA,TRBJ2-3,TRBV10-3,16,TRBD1,CAISERGTEPTDTQYF,TGTGCCATCAGTGAGCGAGGGACAGAGCCCACAGATACGCAGTATTTT
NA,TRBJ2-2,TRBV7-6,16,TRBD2,CASSQRLAANTGELFF,TGTGCCAGCAGCCAACGTCTAGCGGCGAACACCGGGGAGCTGTTTTTT
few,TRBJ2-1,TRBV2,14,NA,CASTSGATYNEQFF,TGTGCCAGCACTTCGGGAGCAACCTACAATGAGCAGTTCTTC
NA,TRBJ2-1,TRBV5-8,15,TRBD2,CASPGASGVYNEQFF,TGTGCCAGCCCGGGGGCTAGCGGGGTGTACAATGAGCAGTTCTTC
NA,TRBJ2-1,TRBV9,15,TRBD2,CASSELADTYNEQFF,TGTGCCAGCAGCGAACTAGCGGACACCTACAATGAGCAGTTCTTC
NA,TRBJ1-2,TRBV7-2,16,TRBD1,CASSLTGTGDNYGYTF,TGTGCCAGCAGCTTAACCGGGACAGGGGACAACTATGGCTACACCTTC
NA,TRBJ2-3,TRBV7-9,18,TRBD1,CASSLPPGQGESTDTQYF,TGTGCCAGCAGCTTACCCCCCGGACAGGGAGAAAGCACAGATACGCAGTATTTT
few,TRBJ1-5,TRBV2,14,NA,CASTGFYSNQPQHF,TGTGCCAGCACCGGTTTTTATAGCAATCAGCCCCAGCATTTT
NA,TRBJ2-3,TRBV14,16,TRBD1,CASSQPGTGGADTQYF,TGTGCCAGCAGCCAACCCGGGACAGGGGGCGCAGATACGCAGTATTTT
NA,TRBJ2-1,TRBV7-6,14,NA,CASSLGDKNNEQFF,TGTGCCAGCAGCTTAGGAGACAAGAACAATGAGCAGTTCTTC
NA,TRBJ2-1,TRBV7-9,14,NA,CASSPTGTDNEQFF,TGTGCCAGCAGCCCGACCGGGACTGACAATGAGCAGTTCTTC
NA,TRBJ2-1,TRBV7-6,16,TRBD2,CASRKLAGDSYNEQFF,TGTGCCAGCAGAAAACTAGCGGGAGACTCCTACAATGAGCAGTTCTTC
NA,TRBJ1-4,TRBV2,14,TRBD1,CASRTGTGDEKLFF,TGTGCCAGCAGGACCGGGACAGGGGATGAAAAACTGTTTTTT
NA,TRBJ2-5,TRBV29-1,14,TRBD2,CSAAQAGGGETQYF,TGCAGCGCCGCCCAGGCGGGGGGGGGAGAGACCCAGTACTTC
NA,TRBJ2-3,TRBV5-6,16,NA,CASSLLGREIPDTQYF,TGTGCCAGCAGCTTGTTGGGCAGGGAGATTCCAGATACGCAGTATTTT
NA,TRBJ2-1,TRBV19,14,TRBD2,CATGGVLSYNEQFF,TGTGCCACTGGGGGGGTTCTCTCCTACAATGAGCAGTTCTTC
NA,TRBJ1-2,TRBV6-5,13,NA,CASADQAFGGYTF,TGTGCCAGCGCAGATCAGGCGTTTGGTGGCTACACCTTC